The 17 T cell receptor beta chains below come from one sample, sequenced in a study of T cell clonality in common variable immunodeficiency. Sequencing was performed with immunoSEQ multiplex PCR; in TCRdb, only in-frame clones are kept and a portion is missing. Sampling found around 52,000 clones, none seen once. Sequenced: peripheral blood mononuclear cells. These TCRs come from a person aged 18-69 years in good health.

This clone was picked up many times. Incomplete CDR3 DNA: TGTGCCAGTAGTATCGGGGATACCTACGAG. Its protein is CASSIGDTYE. The whole CDR3 protein is CASSIGDTYEQYF. V is TRBV19 and J is TRBJ2-7; TRBD2 is a possible D gene (5 bases). The CDR3 end lies 3 residues beyond the end of the read and is filled in from the germline J gene. Between the trimmed V and J ends, which lost 3 bases and 2 bases, there was a span of 8 bases. Germline V gives CDR1 LNHDA, CDR2 SQIVND (reference sequence). CDR3 length equals 13 residues.

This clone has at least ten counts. The CDR3 loop is CASSQNRGYQETQYF. CDR3 bases read: TGTGCCAGCAGCCAAAACAGGGGGTACCAAGAGACC. V is TRBV14 and J is TRBJ2-5, with TRBD1 identical over 8 bases. Sequencing ends 3 residues short of the CDR3 end; the germline J gene provides the rest. J gave up 0 bases and V 2 bases, and 2 bases lay outside the gene matches. CDR3 length: 15 amino acids. The V gene's germline CDR1 is SGHDN and CDR2 FVKESK.

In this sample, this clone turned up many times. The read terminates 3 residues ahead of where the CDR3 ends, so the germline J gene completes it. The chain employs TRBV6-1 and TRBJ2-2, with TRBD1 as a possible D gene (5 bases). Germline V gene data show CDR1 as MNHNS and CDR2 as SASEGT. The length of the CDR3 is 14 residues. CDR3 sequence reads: CASSEAATSRGLFF. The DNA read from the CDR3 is TGTGCCAGCAGTGAAGCGGCAACCTCAAGGGGG.

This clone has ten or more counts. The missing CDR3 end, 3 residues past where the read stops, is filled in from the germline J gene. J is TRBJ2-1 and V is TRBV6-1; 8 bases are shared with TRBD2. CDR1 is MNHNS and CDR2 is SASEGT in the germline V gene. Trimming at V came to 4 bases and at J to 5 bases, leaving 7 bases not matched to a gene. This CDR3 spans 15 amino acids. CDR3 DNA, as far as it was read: TGTGCCAGCAGTGTAAGGGGACTAGGACACAATGAG. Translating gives CASSVRGLGHNE. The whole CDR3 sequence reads CASSVRGLGHNEQFF.

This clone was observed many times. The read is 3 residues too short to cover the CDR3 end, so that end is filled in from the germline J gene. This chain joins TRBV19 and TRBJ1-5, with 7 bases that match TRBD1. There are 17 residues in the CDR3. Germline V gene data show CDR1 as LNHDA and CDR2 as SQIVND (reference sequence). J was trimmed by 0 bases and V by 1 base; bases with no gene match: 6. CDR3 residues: CASSIVGGTVSNQPQHF. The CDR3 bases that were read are TGTGCCAGTAGTATAGTAGGAGGGACAGTTAGCAATCAGCCC. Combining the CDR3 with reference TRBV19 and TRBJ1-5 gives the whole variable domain DGGITQSPKYLFRKEGQNVTLSCEQNLNHDAMYWYRQDPGQGLRLIYYSQIVNDFQKGDIAEGYSVSREKKESFPLTVTSAQKNPTAFYLCASSIVGGTVSNQPQHFGDGTRLSIL.

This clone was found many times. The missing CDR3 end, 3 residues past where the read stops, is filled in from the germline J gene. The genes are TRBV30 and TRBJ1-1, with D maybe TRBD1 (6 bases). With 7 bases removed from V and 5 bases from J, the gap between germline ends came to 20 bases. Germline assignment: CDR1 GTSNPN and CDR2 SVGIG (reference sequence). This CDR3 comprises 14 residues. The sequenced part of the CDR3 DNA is TGTGCCTCCTACCGGGACGTTAGGGGGACTGAA. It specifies CASYRDVRGTE. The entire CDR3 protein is CASYRDVRGTEAFF.

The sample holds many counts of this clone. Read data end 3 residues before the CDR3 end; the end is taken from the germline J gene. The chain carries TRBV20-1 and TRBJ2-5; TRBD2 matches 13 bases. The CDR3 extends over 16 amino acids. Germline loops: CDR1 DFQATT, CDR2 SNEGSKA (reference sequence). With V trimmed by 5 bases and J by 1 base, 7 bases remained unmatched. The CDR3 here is CSALPTSGRAQETQYF. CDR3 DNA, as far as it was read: TGCAGTGCTCTTCCTACTAGCGGGAGGGCCCAAGAGACC.

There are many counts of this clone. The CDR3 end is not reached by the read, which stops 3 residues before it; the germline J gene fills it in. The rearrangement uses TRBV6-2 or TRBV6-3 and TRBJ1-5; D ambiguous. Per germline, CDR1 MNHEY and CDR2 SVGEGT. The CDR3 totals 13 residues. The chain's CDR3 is CASSPLSDTPQHF. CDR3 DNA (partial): TGTGCCAGCAGCCCACTCTCAGACACTCCC.

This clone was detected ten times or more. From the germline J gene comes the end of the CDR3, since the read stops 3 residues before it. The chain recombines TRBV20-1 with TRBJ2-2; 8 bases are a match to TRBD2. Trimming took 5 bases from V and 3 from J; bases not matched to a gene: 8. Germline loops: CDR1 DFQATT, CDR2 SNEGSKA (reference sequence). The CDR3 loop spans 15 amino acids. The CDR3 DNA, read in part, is TGCAGTGCTCGGGACATCGGGAGGGACACCGGGGAG. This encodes CSARDIGRDTGE. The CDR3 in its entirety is CSARDIGRDTGELFF.

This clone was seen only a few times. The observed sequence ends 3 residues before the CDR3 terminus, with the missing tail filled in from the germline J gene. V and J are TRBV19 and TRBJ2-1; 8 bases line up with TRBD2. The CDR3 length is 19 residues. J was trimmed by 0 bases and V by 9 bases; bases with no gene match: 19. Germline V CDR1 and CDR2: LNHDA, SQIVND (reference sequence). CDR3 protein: CARKPTGLVPPHSYNEQFF. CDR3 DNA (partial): TGTGCCAGGAAACCCACGGGACTAGTCCCCCCCCACTCCTACAATGAG.

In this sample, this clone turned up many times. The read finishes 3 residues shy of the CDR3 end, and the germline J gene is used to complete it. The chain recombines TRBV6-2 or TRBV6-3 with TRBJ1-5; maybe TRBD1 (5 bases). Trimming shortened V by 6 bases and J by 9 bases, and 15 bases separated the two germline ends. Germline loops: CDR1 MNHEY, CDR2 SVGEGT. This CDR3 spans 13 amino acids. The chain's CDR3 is CASRLQGARPQHF. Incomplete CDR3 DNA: TGTGCCAGCAGGTTGCAGGGAGCCCGGCCC.

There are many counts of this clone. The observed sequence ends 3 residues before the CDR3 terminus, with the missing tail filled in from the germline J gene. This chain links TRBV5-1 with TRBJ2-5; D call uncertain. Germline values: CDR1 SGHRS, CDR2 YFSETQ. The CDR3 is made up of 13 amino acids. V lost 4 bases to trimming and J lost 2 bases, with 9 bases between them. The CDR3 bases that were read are TGCGCCAGCAGCCCAGAAGTTCAAGAGACC. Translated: CASSPEVQET. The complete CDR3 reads CASSPEVQETQYF.

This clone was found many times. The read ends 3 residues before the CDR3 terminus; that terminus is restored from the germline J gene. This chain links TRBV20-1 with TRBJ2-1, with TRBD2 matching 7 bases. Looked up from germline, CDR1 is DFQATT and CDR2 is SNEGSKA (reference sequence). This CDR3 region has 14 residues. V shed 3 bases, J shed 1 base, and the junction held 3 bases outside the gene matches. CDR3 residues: CSASLADSYNEQFF. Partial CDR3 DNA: TGCAGTGCTAGTCTAGCGGATTCCTACAATGAG.

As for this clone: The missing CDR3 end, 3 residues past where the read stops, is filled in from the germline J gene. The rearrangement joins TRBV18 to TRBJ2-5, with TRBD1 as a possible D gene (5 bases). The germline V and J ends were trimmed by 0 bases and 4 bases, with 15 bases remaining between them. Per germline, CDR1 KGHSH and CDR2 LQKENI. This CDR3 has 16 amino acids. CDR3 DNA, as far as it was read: TGTGCCAGCTCACCACCGTTCAGGGCCGGTCGAGAGACC. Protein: CASSPPFRAGRET. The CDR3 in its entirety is CASSPPFRAGRETQYF.

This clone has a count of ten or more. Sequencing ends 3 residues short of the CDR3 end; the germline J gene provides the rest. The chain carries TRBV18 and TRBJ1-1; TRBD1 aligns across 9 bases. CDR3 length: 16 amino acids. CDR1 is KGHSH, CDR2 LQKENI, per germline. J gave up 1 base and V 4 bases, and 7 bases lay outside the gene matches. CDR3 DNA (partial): TGTGCCAGCTCACGTTTCGGGACAGGGCCGAACACTGAA. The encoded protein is CASSRFGTGPNTE. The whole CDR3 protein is CASSRFGTGPNTEAFF. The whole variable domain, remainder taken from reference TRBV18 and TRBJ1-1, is NAGVMQNPRHLVRRRGQEARLRCSPMKGHSHVYWYRQLPEEGLKFMVYLQKENIIDESGMPKERFSAEFPKEGPSILRIQQVVRGDSAAYFCASSRFGTGPNTEAFFGQGTRLTVV.

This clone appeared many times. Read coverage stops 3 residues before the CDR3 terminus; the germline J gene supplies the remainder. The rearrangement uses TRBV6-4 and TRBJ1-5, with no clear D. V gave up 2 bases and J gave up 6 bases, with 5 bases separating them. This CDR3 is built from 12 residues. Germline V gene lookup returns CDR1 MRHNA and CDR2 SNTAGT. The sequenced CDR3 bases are TGTGCCAGCAGTGACCCAGTTCAGCCC. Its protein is CASSDPVQP. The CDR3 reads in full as CASSDPVQPQHF.

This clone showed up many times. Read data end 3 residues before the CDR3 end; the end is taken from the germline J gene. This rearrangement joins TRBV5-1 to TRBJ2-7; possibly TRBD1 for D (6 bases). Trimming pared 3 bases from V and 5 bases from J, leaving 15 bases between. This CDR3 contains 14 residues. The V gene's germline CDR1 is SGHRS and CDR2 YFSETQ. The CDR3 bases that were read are TGCGCCAGCAGCTCAATAGGGGGATCCCACGAG. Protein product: CASSSIGGSHE. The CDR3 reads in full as CASSSIGGSHEQYF.